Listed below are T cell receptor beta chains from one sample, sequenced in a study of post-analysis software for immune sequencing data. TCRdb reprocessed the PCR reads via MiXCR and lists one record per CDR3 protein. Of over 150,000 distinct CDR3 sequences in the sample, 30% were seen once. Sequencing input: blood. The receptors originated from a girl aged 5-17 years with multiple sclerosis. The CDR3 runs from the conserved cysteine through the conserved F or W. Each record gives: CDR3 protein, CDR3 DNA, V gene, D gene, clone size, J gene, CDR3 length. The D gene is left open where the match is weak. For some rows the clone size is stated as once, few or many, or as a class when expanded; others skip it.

cdr3_aa: CASSQDLTSGYNEQFF; cdr3_nt: TGCGCCAGCAGCCAAGATCTAACTAGCGGCTACAATGAGCAGTTCTTC; v_call: TRBV4-1; d_call: TRBD2; clone_size: many; j_call: TRBJ2-1; cdr3_length: 16
cdr3_aa: CASRPQGAKGEKLFF; cdr3_nt: TGTGCCAGCAGACCACAGGGGGCCAAGGGTGAAAAACTGTTTTTT; v_call: TRBV11-2; d_call: TRBD1; clone_size: few; j_call: TRBJ1-4; cdr3_length: 15
cdr3_aa: CAWDLAGPGGSQFF; cdr3_nt: TGTGCCTGGGATCTAGCGGGCCCGGGGGGGTCGCAGTTCTTC; v_call: TRBV30; d_call: TRBD2; clone_size: few; j_call: TRBJ2-1; cdr3_length: 14
cdr3_aa: CASSFGLGRADYEQYF; cdr3_nt: TGCGCCAGCAGCTTCGGTCTCGGGAGGGCCGACTACGAGCAGTACTTC; v_call: TRBV5-1; d_call: TRBD2; clone_size: few; j_call: TRBJ2-7; cdr3_length: 16
cdr3_aa: CASSKGQGREAFF; cdr3_nt: TGTGCCAGCAGCAAAGGACAGGGGAGGGAAGCTTTCTTT; v_call: TRBV5-6; d_call: TRBD1; clone_size: NA; j_call: TRBJ1-1; cdr3_length: 13
cdr3_aa: CASSSSGVGGYEQYF; cdr3_nt: TGTGCCAGCAGCTCATCAGGGGTTGGGGGCTACGAGCAGTACTTC; v_call: TRBV7-9; d_call: NA; clone_size: many; j_call: TRBJ2-7; cdr3_length: 15
cdr3_aa: CSVTGGGPYEQYF; cdr3_nt: TGCAGCGTTACAGGTGGGGGGCCCTACGAGCAGTACTTC; v_call: TRBV29-1; d_call: NA; clone_size: NA; j_call: TRBJ2-7; cdr3_length: 13
cdr3_aa: CASSLESGRYRGNEQFF; cdr3_nt: TGCGCCAGCAGCTTGGAAAGCGGGAGGTATCGGGGCAATGAGCAGTTCTTC; v_call: TRBV5-1; d_call: TRBD2; clone_size: NA; j_call: TRBJ2-1; cdr3_length: 17
cdr3_aa: CASSTGQPYEQYF; cdr3_nt: TGCGCCAGCAGCACCGGACAACCCTACGAGCAGTACTTC; v_call: TRBV5-1; d_call: NA; clone_size: many; j_call: TRBJ2-7; cdr3_length: 13
cdr3_aa: CSAVTPVHEQYF; cdr3_nt: TGCAGCGCGGTTACCCCTGTGCACGAGCAGTACTTC; v_call: TRBV29-1; d_call: NA; clone_size: many; j_call: TRBJ2-7; cdr3_length: 12
cdr3_aa: CASSLFESYNEQFF; cdr3_nt: TGTGCTAGCAGCTTATTTGAGTCGTACAATGAGCAGTTCTTC; v_call: TRBV7-7; d_call: NA; clone_size: NA; j_call: TRBJ2-1; cdr3_length: 14
cdr3_aa: CANSPMWGAREQYF; cdr3_nt: TGTGCCAACAGCCCTATGTGGGGGGCGAGGGAGCAGTACTTC; v_call: TRBV12-3/TRBV12-4; d_call: NA; clone_size: NA; j_call: TRBJ2-4; cdr3_length: 14
cdr3_aa: CTSSVIAGPYEQYF; cdr3_nt: TGTACCAGCAGCGTTATAGCGGGTCCCTACGAGCAGTACTTC; v_call: TRBV11-2; d_call: TRBD2; clone_size: NA; j_call: TRBJ2-7; cdr3_length: 14
cdr3_aa: CSVEVTGYTEAFF; cdr3_nt: TGCAGCGTTGAGGTGACAGGGTACACTGAAGCTTTCTTT; v_call: TRBV29-1; d_call: TRBD1; clone_size: NA; j_call: TRBJ1-1; cdr3_length: 13
cdr3_aa: CASSPGGQIYNEQFF; cdr3_nt: TGTGCCAGCAGCCCGGGGGGACAGATTTACAATGAGCAGTTCTTC; v_call: TRBV5-6; d_call: NA; clone_size: few; j_call: TRBJ2-1; cdr3_length: 15
cdr3_aa: CASSLALGIQSSYNEQFF; cdr3_nt: TGTGCCAGCAGTTTAGCGCTTGGCATCCAGAGCTCCTACAATGAGCAGTTCTTC; v_call: TRBV12-3/TRBV12-4; d_call: NA; clone_size: few; j_call: TRBJ2-1; cdr3_length: 18
cdr3_aa: CASSDARGRWETQYF; cdr3_nt: TGTGCCAGCAGTGATGCGAGGGGGAGGTGGGAGACCCAGTACTTC; v_call: TRBV2; d_call: NA; clone_size: NA; j_call: TRBJ2-5; cdr3_length: 15
cdr3_aa: CATSRARELGNEQFF; cdr3_nt: TGTGCCACCAGCAGAGCGCGGGAGTTGGGCAATGAGCAGTTCTTC; v_call: TRBV15; d_call: TRBD2; clone_size: NA; j_call: TRBJ2-1; cdr3_length: 15
cdr3_aa: CASRGGIGQETQYF; cdr3_nt: TGTGCCAGCAGGGGGGGGATAGGGCAAGAGACCCAGTACTTC; v_call: TRBV28; d_call: TRBD2; clone_size: few; j_call: TRBJ2-5; cdr3_length: 14
cdr3_aa: CASSSPQSGRLSYNEQFF; cdr3_nt: TGTGCCAGCAGCTCCCCCCAAAGCGGGAGGTTATCCTACAATGAGCAGTTCTTC; v_call: TRBV11-2; d_call: TRBD2; clone_size: few; j_call: TRBJ2-1; cdr3_length: 18
cdr3_aa: CSVITGRTPYEQYF; cdr3_nt: TGCAGCGTTATAACAGGCCGGACCCCCTACGAGCAGTACTTC; v_call: TRBV29-1; d_call: NA; clone_size: many; j_call: TRBJ2-7; cdr3_length: 14
cdr3_aa: CASSPPGVASTDTQYF; cdr3_nt: TGTGCCAGCAGTCCCCCAGGAGTGGCTAGCACAGATACGCAGTATTTT; v_call: TRBV27; d_call: NA; clone_size: NA; j_call: TRBJ2-3; cdr3_length: 16
cdr3_aa: CASSFGSRAFF; cdr3_nt: TGTGCCAGCAGTTTCGGGAGTAGGGCTTTCTTT; v_call: TRBV28; d_call: NA; clone_size: NA; j_call: TRBJ1-1; cdr3_length: 11
cdr3_aa: CASSFGESRETQYF; cdr3_nt: TGTGCCAGCAGCTTTGGGGAGTCTCGAGAGACCCAGTACTTC; v_call: TRBV7-9; d_call: NA; clone_size: NA; j_call: TRBJ2-5; cdr3_length: 14
cdr3_aa: CASFGPPPDTQYF; cdr3_nt: TGTGCCAGCTTCGGACCACCCCCCGATACGCAGTATTTT; v_call: TRBV18; d_call: NA; clone_size: many; j_call: TRBJ2-3; cdr3_length: 13
cdr3_aa: CAIRGGTALSYEQYF; cdr3_nt: TGTGCCATTCGAGGGGGGACAGCCCTCTCCTACGAGCAGTACTTC; v_call: TRBV7-3; d_call: NA; clone_size: NA; j_call: TRBJ2-7; cdr3_length: 15
cdr3_aa: CASSRLGPNEKLFF; cdr3_nt: TGTGCCAGCAGTCGACTGGGGCCGAATGAAAAACTGTTTTTT; v_call: TRBV28; d_call: NA; clone_size: NA; j_call: TRBJ1-4; cdr3_length: 14
cdr3_aa: CASSSSYGGEQFF; cdr3_nt: TGTGCCAGCAGTTCCTCGTATGGGGGTGAGCAGTTCTTC; v_call: TRBV7-6; d_call: NA; clone_size: few; j_call: TRBJ2-1; cdr3_length: 13
cdr3_aa: CASSVSENSYNEQFF; cdr3_nt: TGTGCCAGCAGCGTTTCTGAGAACTCCTACAATGAGCAGTTCTTC; v_call: TRBV7-2; d_call: NA; clone_size: NA; j_call: TRBJ2-1; cdr3_length: 15
cdr3_aa: CASSHLNSGNRNEQFF; cdr3_nt: TGTGCCAGCAGCCACCTAAATAGCGGGAACCGCAATGAGCAGTTCTTC; v_call: TRBV4-2; d_call: TRBD2; clone_size: NA; j_call: TRBJ2-1; cdr3_length: 16
cdr3_aa: CSAPSVYNEQYF; cdr3_nt: TGCAGTGCGCCCAGCGTCTACAATGAGCAGTACTTC; v_call: TRBV20-1; d_call: NA; clone_size: few; j_call: TRBJ2-7; cdr3_length: 12
cdr3_aa: CASRWRGGYTF; cdr3_nt: TGTGCCAGCAGGTGGCGGGGTGGCTACACCTTC; v_call: TRBV12-3/TRBV12-4; d_call: NA; clone_size: once; j_call: TRBJ1-2; cdr3_length: 11
cdr3_aa: CASTNYWTSEQYF; cdr3_nt: TGTGCCAGCACTAACTACTGGACCTCCGAGCAGTACTTC; v_call: TRBV2; d_call: NA; clone_size: many; j_call: TRBJ2-7; cdr3_length: 13
cdr3_aa: CASGSIAGTEGRYSNQPQHF; cdr3_nt: TGTGCTAGTGGTTCCATAGCCGGGACAGAGGGGCGATATAGCAATCAGCCCCAGCATTTT; v_call: TRBV12-5; d_call: TRBD1; clone_size: few; j_call: TRBJ1-5; cdr3_length: 20
cdr3_aa: CASSQVLVNNQPQHF; cdr3_nt: TGTGCCAGCAGCCAAGTTTTAGTTAACAATCAGCCCCAGCATTTT; v_call: TRBV3-1; d_call: NA; clone_size: NA; j_call: TRBJ1-5; cdr3_length: 15
cdr3_aa: CASKGGSSGANVLTF; cdr3_nt: TGTGCCAGTAAAGGCGGAAGCTCTGGGGCCAACGTCCTGACTTTC; v_call: TRBV19; d_call: NA; clone_size: NA; j_call: TRBJ2-6; cdr3_length: 15
cdr3_aa: CASSSPGLAGRGSTQYF; cdr3_nt: TGTGCCAGCTCCTCCCCGGGACTAGCGGGAAGAGGGAGCACTCAGTACTTC; v_call: TRBV28; d_call: TRBD2; clone_size: NA; j_call: TRBJ2-4; cdr3_length: 17
cdr3_aa: CASWRTALGYTF; cdr3_nt: TGTGCCAGCTGGAGGACAGCCCTTGGCTACACCTTC; v_call: TRBV7-9; d_call: NA; clone_size: NA; j_call: TRBJ1-2; cdr3_length: 12
cdr3_aa: CSINRGNERFF; cdr3_nt: TGCAGCATTAATAGGGGCAATGAGCGGTTCTTC; v_call: TRBV29-1; d_call: NA; clone_size: NA; j_call: TRBJ2-1; cdr3_length: 11
cdr3_aa: CASSLEQVYNEQFF; cdr3_nt: TGCGCCAGCAGCTTGGAACAGGTCTACAATGAGCAGTTCTTC; v_call: TRBV5-1; d_call: NA; clone_size: NA; j_call: TRBJ2-1; cdr3_length: 14
cdr3_aa: CASSDGQGTDTQYF; cdr3_nt: TGTGCCAGCAGTGACGGACAGGGGACAGATACGCAGTATTTT; v_call: TRBV28; d_call: TRBD1; clone_size: few; j_call: TRBJ2-3; cdr3_length: 14
cdr3_aa: CASSLLQSNEKLFF; cdr3_nt: TGTGCCAGCAGTTTACTTCAGTCCAATGAAAAACTGTTTTTT; v_call: TRBV12-3/TRBV12-4; d_call: NA; clone_size: NA; j_call: TRBJ1-4; cdr3_length: 14
cdr3_aa: CSVGRQGYTF; cdr3_nt: TGCAGCGTCGGACGACAGGGCTACACCTTC; v_call: TRBV29-1; d_call: NA; clone_size: NA; j_call: TRBJ1-2; cdr3_length: 10
cdr3_aa: CASSRDSMCNQPQHF; cdr3_nt: TGTGCCAGCAGCCGAGACTCTATGTGCAATCAGCCCCAGCATTTT; v_call: TRBV7-9; d_call: NA; clone_size: few; j_call: TRBJ1-5; cdr3_length: 15
cdr3_aa: CASSLGQGPHRVLTF; cdr3_nt: TGCGCCAGCAGCCTAGGACAGGGCCCCCATCGAGTCCTGACTTTC; v_call: TRBV5-1; d_call: TRBD1; clone_size: few; j_call: TRBJ2-6; cdr3_length: 15
cdr3_aa: CATGRSLGNQPQHF; cdr3_nt: TGTGCCACCGGCAGGAGTTTGGGAAATCAGCCCCAGCATTTT; v_call: TRBV15; d_call: NA; clone_size: few; j_call: TRBJ1-5; cdr3_length: 14
cdr3_aa: CASSLVGTSGRGETQYF; cdr3_nt: TGTGCCAGCAGCTTAGTCGGGACTAGCGGGAGAGGAGAGACCCAGTACTTC; v_call: TRBV11-1; d_call: TRBD2; clone_size: many; j_call: TRBJ2-5; cdr3_length: 17
cdr3_aa: CASSPRVRNEQYF; cdr3_nt: TGTGCCAGCAGTCCCAGGGTCCGGAACGAGCAGTACTTC; v_call: TRBV27; d_call: NA; clone_size: NA; j_call: TRBJ2-7; cdr3_length: 13
cdr3_aa: CATSDPTQGSKTQYF; cdr3_nt: TGTGCCACCAGTGACCCCACTCAGGGGTCGAAGACCCAGTACTTC; v_call: TRBV24-1; d_call: NA; clone_size: many; j_call: TRBJ2-5; cdr3_length: 15
cdr3_aa: CSAEAVSREEANYGYTF; cdr3_nt: TGCAGTGCTGAGGCGGTTTCCAGGGAGGAGGCTAACTATGGCTACACCTTC; v_call: TRBV20-1; d_call: NA; clone_size: many; j_call: TRBJ1-2; cdr3_length: 17
cdr3_aa: CASSVASRNEQFF; cdr3_nt: TGTGCCAGCAGTGTAGCGTCCCGGAATGAGCAGTTCTTC; v_call: TRBV25-1; d_call: NA; clone_size: NA; j_call: TRBJ2-1; cdr3_length: 13
cdr3_aa: CASSPGQQHISYGYTF; cdr3_nt: TGCGCCAGCAGCCCCGGACAACAGCATATATCCTATGGCTACACCTTC; v_call: TRBV5-1; d_call: NA; clone_size: NA; j_call: TRBJ1-2; cdr3_length: 16
cdr3_aa: CASSIGTVSSYEQYF; cdr3_nt: TGTGCCAGTAGTATCGGGACAGTGAGCTCCTACGAGCAGTACTTC; v_call: TRBV19; d_call: TRBD1; clone_size: NA; j_call: TRBJ2-7; cdr3_length: 15
cdr3_aa: CASTVTGGEVAFF; cdr3_nt: TGTGCCAGCACCGTGACAGGGGGAGAAGTAGCTTTCTTT; v_call: TRBV4-2; d_call: TRBD1; clone_size: few; j_call: TRBJ1-1; cdr3_length: 13
cdr3_aa: CASSLGTSGTFSYNEQFF; cdr3_nt: TGTGCCAGCAGCTTAGGGACTAGCGGGACTTTCTCCTACAATGAGCAGTTCTTC; v_call: TRBV7-6; d_call: TRBD2; clone_size: many; j_call: TRBJ2-1; cdr3_length: 18